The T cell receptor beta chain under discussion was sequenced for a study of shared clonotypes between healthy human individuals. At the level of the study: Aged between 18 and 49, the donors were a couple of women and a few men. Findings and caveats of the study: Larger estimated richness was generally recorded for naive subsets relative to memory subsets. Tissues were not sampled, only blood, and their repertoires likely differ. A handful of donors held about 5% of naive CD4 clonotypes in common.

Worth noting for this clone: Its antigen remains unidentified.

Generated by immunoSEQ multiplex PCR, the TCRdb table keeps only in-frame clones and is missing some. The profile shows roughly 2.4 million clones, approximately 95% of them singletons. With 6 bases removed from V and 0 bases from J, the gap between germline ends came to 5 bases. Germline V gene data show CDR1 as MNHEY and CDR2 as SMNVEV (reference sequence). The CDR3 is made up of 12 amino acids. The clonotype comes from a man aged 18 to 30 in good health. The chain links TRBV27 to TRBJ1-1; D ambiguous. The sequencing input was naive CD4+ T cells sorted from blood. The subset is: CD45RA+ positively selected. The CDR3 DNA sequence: TGTGCCAGCAGATCGGTGAACACTGAAGCTTTCTTT. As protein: CASRSVNTEAFF.